The clone carrying this T cell receptor (beta chain) was seen a few times. Its antigen is not known. This sample was included in a study of cytomegalovirus exposure and HLA in healthy donors. In the study overall: A data release that came early held 80 million to 95 million unique TCRs from HLA-typed donors.

Study-wide results and limits: Earlier findings revealed that most TCR beta V segments proved productive either about 87% or about 30% of the time. Per a later analysis, 16,951 TCR beta sequences showed association with HLA alleles at 0.05 false discovery rate. Later analysis showed most CMV-associated TCR beta chains appearing HLA-restricted.

CDR1 is GTSNPN, CDR2 SVGIG, per germline (reference sequence). V was clipped by 3 bases and J by 7 bases; unmatched bases: 10. The CDR3 sequence is 14 residues long. Vbeta (60) and Jbeta (13) primers were used in the PCR. Clones were read by immunoSEQ multiplex PCR, and TCRdb kept only the in-frame ones, dropping some. Of about 94,000 clones in the sample, roughly 8.2% are singletons; the top ten hold about 2.1%. Sequencing input: PBMCs. The sequence derives from a man in his forties or fifties in good health and CMV-seronegative. The chain has TRBV30 and TRBJ1-1; TRBD1 aligns across 8 bases. The CDR3 coding sequence is TGTGCCTGGAGATCCGCGGACAGGGTGTTTGAAGCTTTCTTT. This encodes CAWRSADRVFEAFF. The entire variable domain, with the rest obtained from reference TRBV30 and TRBJ1-1, is as follows: SQTIHQWPATLVQPVGSPLSLECTVEGTSNPNLYWYRQAAGRGLQLLFYSVGIGQISSEVPQNLSASRPQDRQFILSSKKLLLSDSGFYLCAWRSADRVFEAFFGQGTRLTVV.